This TCR beta chain was sequenced for a study of long-term antiretroviral therapy in people with HIV. Findings and caveats of the study: Increased diversity was seen after ART, yet it remained lower than in transplant donor controls. Information pertaining to ART adherence, viral resistance or therapeutic modifications was not obtained. Older ART regimens may have been in use when blood was drawn between the mid-2000s and the late 2010s.

On this clone itself: Its antigen is as yet unknown.

Germline V lookup: CDR1 SGDLS, CDR2 YYNGEE. CDR3 size: 15 residues. The trim removed 2 bases at V and 5 bases at J, leaving 4 bases unmatched. The run of the v3.0 immunoSEQ assay was at survey level. Target depth was roughly 35,000-55,000 T-cell genomes per sample. The table came from immunoSEQ multiplex PCR; TCRdb's copy has only in-frame clones and leaves some out. In the table there are some 35,000 clones, 80% to 90% of which are singletons. V and J are TRBV9 and TRBJ1-6; 7 bases align to TRBD1. The sequencing used unsorted PBMCs, collected 2.2 years after starting antiretroviral therapy. The receptor was isolated from a man between 18 and 29 years old with HIV. The CDR3: CASSVGGQDNSPLHF. The CDR3 nucleotides are TGTGCCAGCAGCGTCGGTGGACAGGATAATTCACCCCTCCACTTT.